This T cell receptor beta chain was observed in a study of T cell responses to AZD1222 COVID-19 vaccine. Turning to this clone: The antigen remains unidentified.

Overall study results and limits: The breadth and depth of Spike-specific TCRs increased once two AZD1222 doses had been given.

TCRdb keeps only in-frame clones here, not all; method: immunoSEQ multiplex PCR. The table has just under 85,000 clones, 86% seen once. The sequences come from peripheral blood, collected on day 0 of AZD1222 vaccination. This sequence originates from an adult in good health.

The CDR3 DNA reads as TGTGCCAGCAGTGTTCGTCGGGGACAGGGGAACACTGAAGCTTTCTTT. Translation: CASSVRRGQGNTEAFF. V is TRBV25-1 and J is TRBJ1-1, with TRBD1 identical over 9 bases. The V gene's germline CDR1 is MGHDK and CDR2 SYGVNS. This CDR3 has 16 amino acids. Trimming cost V 4 bases and J 1 base; bases outside gene matches: 7.